The entry below describes one TCR beta chain. PCR used 60 Vbeta primers and 13 Jbeta primers. Some clones are missing from TCRdb's copy, which holds only in-frame ones; the method was immunoSEQ multiplex PCR. The sample has about 110,000 clones; around 71% are singletons. This entry is derived from a study of cytomegalovirus exposure and HLA in healthy donors. Study-wide context: An early data release held 75 million to 100 million unique TCRs from HLA-typed donors.

CDR3 size: 15 residues. Looked up from germline, CDR1 is SNHLY and CDR2 is FYNNEI. V dropped 6 bases and J dropped 2; count of bases not matched to a gene: 4. The sequence derives from a boy younger than 18 in good health and CMV-seronegative. The material sequenced was PBMCs. The V call is TRBV2, the J call TRBJ2-5, with 12 bases identical to TRBD2. The CDR3 coding sequence is TGTGCCAGCAGGCTGGGGACTAGCGGGCAAGAGACCCAGTACTTC. Translation gives CASRLGTSGQETQYF.